Listed here is a single TCR beta chain. This clonotype was picked up a small number of times. It lacks a known antigen. One base away there is no much larger clone; base qualities are not given. Library generation was performed with RT-PCR. Data came from a NextSeq 550. TCRdb applied fastp at Q25 and MiXCR to the public reads, then kept only in-frame beta chains. Identical CDR3 protein sequences are pooled into one entry, listed with their most common genes and DNA. The sample table contains roughly 230,000 distinct CDR3 sequences; only one count was recorded for around an eighth of them. The top ten hold around a tenth of the sample. The CDR3 contains 14 residues, cysteine and phenylalanine counted. Only the CDR3 portion is preserved as DNA: 42 bases, with reading frame beginning at the first base. V and J lose 6 bases and 0 bases, and a span of 12 bases separates them. CDR1 and CDR2 are drawn from the germline V gene (reference sequence): DFQATT, SNEGSKA.

This sample was taken from a study of patients and donors after allogeneic stem cell transplantation (dated by TCRdb to 2018 to 2021). The sample comprised blood, either unsorted or a sorted T cell fraction (not recorded which). The rearrangement combines TRBV20-1 with TRBJ2-1; the D gene is not confidently resolved. The clonotype comes from a human donor who was either an allogeneic HSCT recipient or a stem cell or donor lymphocyte infusion donor (not recorded which). It is not recorded whose cells these are; they may come from a transplant donor. The CDR3 protein sequence reads: CSARLGSSYNEQFF. At the DNA level, the sequence is TGCAGTGCCCGACTGGGTAGCTCCTACAATGAGCAGTTCTTC.